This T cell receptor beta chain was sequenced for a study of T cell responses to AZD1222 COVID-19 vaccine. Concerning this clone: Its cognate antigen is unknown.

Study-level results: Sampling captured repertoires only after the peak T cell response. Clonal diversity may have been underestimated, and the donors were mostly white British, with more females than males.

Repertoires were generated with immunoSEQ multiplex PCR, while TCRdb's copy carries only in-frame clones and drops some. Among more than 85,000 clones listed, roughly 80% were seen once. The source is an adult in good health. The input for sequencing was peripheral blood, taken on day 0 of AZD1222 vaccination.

CDR3 in amino acids: CASSPEGPHQPQHF. In nucleotides, the CDR3 is TGTGCCAGCAGCCCTGAGGGTCCGCATCAGCCCCAGCATTTT. The V and J genes are TRBV21-1 and TRBJ1-5. TRBV21-1 is a pseudogene segment. The CDR3 extends over 14 amino acids.